Presented here are 3 T cell receptor beta chains from one specimen sequenced in a study of T cells in Graves' hyperthyroidism and ophthalmopathy. Amplification of TCR beta CDR3 regions used RNA as the template. HTBI primers were the set used in a first-round RT-PCR of the TCR CDR3. TCRdb reprocessed the multiplex PCR reads with MiXCR, giving one entry per CDR3 protein. This table has hundreds of thousands of distinct CDR3 sequences, 15% to 18% appearing once. The sequenced sample was blood. All receptors come from a young woman with Graves' hyperthyroidism.

In this sample, this clonotype turned up many times. This rearrangement joins TRBV15 to TRBJ2-7, with a weak D call TRBD1 (6 bases). CDR1 is LNHNV and CDR2 is YYDKDF in the germline V gene (reference sequence). The CDR3 runs 15 residues. Trimming left V 1 base short and J 0 bases short, with 10 bases between. CDR3 protein: CATSRVTGSSYEQYF. The CDR3 DNA reads as TGTGCCACCAGCAGAGTTACAGGGAGCTCCTACGAGCAGTACTTC. Using reference TRBV15 and TRBJ2-7 for the parts outside the CDR3, the full variable domain is DAMVIQNPRYQVTQFGKPVTLSCSQTLNHNVMYWYQQKSSQAPKLLFHYYDKDFNNEADTPDNFQSRRPNTSFCFLDIRSPGLGDTAMYLCATSRVTGSSYEQYFGPGTRLTVT.

This clonotype was recorded a few times. The rearrangement uses TRBV6-2 or TRBV6-3 and TRBJ2-3; D remains unclear. The germline CDR1 and CDR2 sequences are MNHEY and SVGEGT. V lost 2 bases and J lost 4, with 13 bases in between. The CDR3 contains 15 residues. The CDR3 DNA is TGTGCCAGCAGTTACACCCTGGACCCCCCAGATACGCAGTATTTT. Translating it yields CASSYTLDPPDTQYF.

The chain recombines TRBV4-1 with TRBJ2-5; D gene ambiguous. Germline CDR1 reads MGHRA; CDR2 reads YSYEKL. The CDR3 loop spans 13 amino acids. V lost 5 bases and J lost 2, with 9 bases in between. CDR3: CASSYQNQETQYF. The CDR3 DNA is TGCGCCAGCAGCTACCAAAATCAAGAGACCCAGTACTTC.